This entry lists 20 T cell receptor beta chains sequenced from one sample in a study of T cell responses to AZD1222 COVID-19 vaccine (dated by TCRdb to the early 2020s). The sample's time point label, in plain terms: about 28 days (+/-7) after the second vaccine dose. Libraries were constructed by the immunoSEQ multiplex PCR assay. TCRdb limited this immuneACCESS table to in-frame rearrangements with V and J called. A share of clones is missing; checked studies link under half to unresolved V genes, and the rest is unexplained. This sample has over 65,000 clones in its table, and about nine tenths of those were observed once. Under 5.5% of the sample is taken by the ten largest. The sample here was peripheral blood, taken 28 days after the second AZD1222 dose. Receptors originate from an adult who received the AZD1222 COVID-19 vaccine.

In its sample, this clone was seen once. The rearrangement uses TRBV13 and TRBJ2-3; unclear D gene. The CDR3 contains 15 residues. Germline V gene sequence: CDR1 PRHDT, CDR2 FYEKMQ (reference sequence). Trimming took off 0 bases at V and 0 bases at J, with 7 bases between the two ends. The CDR3: CASSLGSTSTDTQYF. The CDR3 nucleotides read TGTGCCAGCAGCTTAGGTAGTACCAGCACAGATACGCAGTATTTT.

The genes are TRBV11-2 and TRBJ2-5; 14 positions agree with TRBD2. The CDR3 is 16 amino acids. Per germline, CDR1 SGHAT and CDR2 FQNNGV. V shed 5 bases and J 4 bases; nucleotides not matched to a gene: 6. CDR3 in DNA: TGTGCCAGCAGCCAGGGACTAGCGGGGGAAGGAGAGACCCAGTACTTC. This translates into CASSQGLAGEGETQYF.

The chain joins TRBV19 to TRBJ2-4; TRBD1 matches at 9 bases. Germline V CDR1 and CDR2: LNHDA, SQIVND (reference sequence). With 4 bases clipped from V and 6 bases from J, the junction kept 4 bases outside the gene matches. The CDR3 has 14 amino acids. The CDR3 coding sequence is TGTGCCAGTAGTAGCGGACAGGGGACAAACATTCAGTACTTC. Its translation: CASSSGQGTNIQYF.

The rearrangement links TRBV7-2 to TRBJ2-1, with 8 bases fitting TRBD2. V lost 6 bases, J lost 0 bases, and 4 bases stayed unmatched. CDR1 and CDR2 (germline): SGHTA, FQGNSA. The CDR3 has 15 residues. The CDR3 coding sequence is TGTGCCAGCAGTTCCACTAGCGGCTCCTACAATGAGCAGTTCTTC. Its protein product is CASSSTSGSYNEQFF.

This clone was picked up one time. The rearrangement joins TRBV19 to TRBJ2-3, with 9 nucleotides matching TRBD1. Per germline, CDR1 LNHDA and CDR2 SQIVND (reference sequence). This CDR3 contains 16 residues. J lost 4 bases, V lost 3 bases, and 8 bases had no gene match. The CDR3 sequence: CASSIGQGLRADTQYF. In DNA, the CDR3 is TGTGCCAGTAGTATCGGACAGGGGTTGAGGGCAGATACGCAGTATTTT.

This clone was observed a few times. The chain is built from TRBV6-5 and TRBJ1-2; D possibly corresponds to TRBD1 (5 bases). The germline V and J ends were trimmed by 8 bases and 7 bases, with 20 bases remaining between them. Germline V gene data show CDR1 as MNHEY and CDR2 as SVGAGI. The CDR3 is 14 residues long. CDR3 sequence reads: CASGAGPIAFGYTF. The CDR3 coding sequence is TGTGCCAGCGGGGCAGGGCCCATAGCCTTTGGCTACACCTTC.

V usage is TRBV7-8 and J usage is TRBJ1-2; TRBD1 might be the D (5 bases). Germline CDR1 SGHVS, CDR2 FQNEAQ. This CDR3 region has 12 residues. Trimming pared 3 bases from V and 13 bases from J, leaving 15 bases between. CDR3 DNA: TGTGCCAGCAGCTTGGAACCGGGGGTCTGCACCTTC. This gives the protein CASSLEPGVCTF.

This clone was seen only once. This chain connects TRBV4-3 to TRBJ1-1, with unresolved D. The CDR3 runs to 13 residues. The V and J ends lost 0 bases and 3 bases respectively, with 5 bases between them. The V gene's germline CDR1 is LGHNA and CDR2 YSLEER. The DNA for the CDR3 is TGCGCCAGCAGCCAAGATCTCGACACTGAAGCTTTCTTT. Translating gives CASSQDLDTEAFF.

The V and J genes are TRBV27 and TRBJ2-3; D remains unclear. There are 14 residues in the CDR3. In germline, CDR1 is MNHEY, CDR2 SMNVEV (reference sequence). Trimming left V 5 bases short and J 0 bases short, with 9 bases between. CDR3 sequence: CASSRLGSTDTQYF. Here the CDR3 DNA reads TGTGCCAGCAGTAGATTAGGGAGCACAGATACGCAGTATTTT.

The chain carries TRBV7-2 and TRBJ2-7; D may be TRBD2 (6 bases). The CDR3 contains 14 residues. The germline V and J ends were trimmed by 6 bases and 3 bases, with 15 bases remaining between them. CDR1 and CDR2 from the germline V gene are SGHTA and FQGNSA. CDR3 sequence reads: CASRSRGAIYEQYF. The CDR3 DNA follows: TGTGCCAGCAGGTCTCGCGGGGCCATCTACGAGCAGTACTTC.

The chain links TRBV10-1 to TRBJ2-1, with 11 bases that match TRBD2. The length of the CDR3 is 13 residues. Germline V gives CDR1 WNHNN, CDR2 SYGVQD (reference sequence). V lost 4 bases to trimming and J lost 13 bases; unmatched junction nucleotides: 6. The CDR3 DNA is TGCGCCAGCAGTGGGGCTAGCGGGGGGCAACAGTTCTTC. Protein sequence: CASSGASGGQQFF.

J is TRBJ1-1 and V is TRBV7-9; D gene uncertain. In germline, CDR1 is SEHNR, CDR2 FQNEAQ (reference sequence). Trimming took off 6 bases at V and 1 base at J, with 12 bases between the two ends. CDR3 length equals 14 residues. The CDR3 spells CASSHGRANTEAFF. CDR3 coding DNA: TGTGCCAGCAGTCACGGACGGGCGAACACTGAAGCTTTCTTT.

The CDR3 is CAISERGASNQPQHF. CDR3 DNA sequence: TGTGCCATCAGTGAGAGAGGGGCTAGCAATCAGCCCCAGCATTTT. The chain recombines TRBV10-3 with TRBJ1-5; perhaps TRBD1 as D (5 bases). The CDR3 is 15 amino acids. The ends were cut back, 2 bases at V and 0 bases at J, with 8 bases in the middle. CDR1 is ENHRY, CDR2 SYGVKD, per germline.

This chain uses TRBV6-5 with TRBJ2-3; D is tentatively TRBD1 or TRBD2 (7 bases each). This CDR3 spans 15 amino acids. V was shortened by 8 bases and J by 3 bases, with 18 bases between the two germline ends. Per the germline V gene, CDR1 is MNHEY and CDR2 is SVGAGI. CDR3 residues: CASAGGAGGTDTQYF. The CDR3 nucleotides read TGTGCCAGCGCAGGGGGGGCAGGGGGGACAGATACGCAGTATTTT.

The chain joins TRBV19 to TRBJ1-6; 9 nucleotides agree with TRBD1. Germline assignment: CDR1 LNHDA and CDR2 SQIVND (reference sequence). V was clipped by 5 bases and J by 4 bases; unmatched bases: 9. The CDR3 is 17 residues long. DNA of the CDR3: TGTGCCAGTAGTGCCGCGGGACAGGGCATTTATAATTCACCCCTCCACTTT. Its protein is CASSAAGQGIYNSPLHF.

This clone occurred once. The chain joins TRBV4-2 to TRBJ1-2; no firm D call. Trimming took 2 bases from V and 5 from J, leaving 15 bases between them. The CDR3 covers 15 residues. Germline V lookup: CDR1 LGHNA, CDR2 YNFKEQ. CDR3: CASSQTIGGRYGYTF. The CDR3 region has the DNA TGTGCCAGCAGCCAAACCATCGGCGGACGATATGGCTACACCTTC.

The chain combines TRBV6-2 or TRBV6-3 with TRBJ1-4, with unresolved D. This CDR3 is 18 amino acids long. Germline loops: CDR1 MNHEY, CDR2 SVGEGT. V gave up 6 bases and J gave up 0 bases, with 20 bases separating them. CDR3 sequence reads: CASSPRRVPHATNEKLFF. The DNA for the CDR3 is TGTGCCAGCAGCCCTCGGAGGGTCCCCCATGCAACTAATGAAAAACTGTTTTTT.

The V call is TRBV4-3, the J call TRBJ1-1, with 9 bases identical to TRBD1. This CDR3 spans 17 amino acids. J lost 3 bases, V lost 1 base, and 9 bases had no gene match. Per the germline V gene, CDR1 is LGHNA and CDR2 is YSLEER. In DNA, the CDR3 is TGCGCCAGCAGCCAAGGCCCGGGGACAGGGTCGGACACTGAAGCTTTCTTT. This encodes CASSQGPGTGSDTEAFF.

The gene calls are TRBV9 and TRBJ2-5; 8 bases line up with TRBD2. This CDR3 is built from 15 residues. Germline V gene lookup returns CDR1 SGDLS and CDR2 YYNGEE. V shed 0 bases, J shed 1 base, and the junction held 2 bases outside the gene matches. Here the CDR3 DNA reads TGTGCCAGCAGCGTAGCCGGGACTAGCCAAGAGACCCAGTACTTC. Translated: CASSVAGTSQETQYF. Based on the CDR3 plus reference TRBV9 and TRBJ2-5, the full variable domain is DSGVTQTPKHLITATGQRVTLRCSPRSGDLSVYWYQQSLDQGLQFLIQYYNGEERAKGNILERFSAQQFPDLHSELNLSSLELGDSALYFCASSVAGTSQETQYFGPGTRLLVL.

The chain has TRBV4-3 and TRBJ2-7; D is perhaps TRBD2 (5 bases). This CDR3 spans 17 amino acids. Germline CDR1 and CDR2: LGHNA and YSLEER. V lost 0 bases and J 0 bases, leaving 15 bases between the germline ends. The CDR3 DNA is TGCGCCAGCAGCCAAGATTTTGAGGGTCCGCCCTCCTACGAGCAGTACTTC. It yields the protein CASSQDFEGPPSYEQYF.